The source of this T cell receptor (beta chain) is a study of cytomegalovirus exposure and HLA in healthy donors. Study summary: A subsequent analysis reported that the 95 to 150 validation repertoires were produced on the same platform that had also been used for the roughly 700 first-cohort repertoires. Study results and caveats: In the 130 or so validation repertoires, a later analysis found that first-cohort TCR clusters tended to co-occur. The authors listed 164 TCR beta chains as cytomegalovirus-associated.

Concerning this clone: Its antigen is currently unknown.

Produced via immunoSEQ multiplex PCR; TCRdb's table is partial and in-frame only. The profile shows 100,000 to 150,000 clones, 95% to 97% of them singletons. CDR3 length: 14 amino acids. V lost 2 bases and J lost 4, with 8 bases in between. Germline CDR1 and CDR2: MNHNY and SVGAGI (reference sequence). The gene calls are TRBV6-6 and TRBJ1-4, with a tentative D call TRBD1 (6 bases). This TCR derives from a man younger than 30 in good health and CMV-seronegative. The sample taken for sequencing was PBMCs. The CDR3 sequence is CASSYGQLNEKLFF. CDR3 DNA sequence: TGTGCCAGCAGTTACGGACAGCTTAATGAAAAACTGTTTTTT.